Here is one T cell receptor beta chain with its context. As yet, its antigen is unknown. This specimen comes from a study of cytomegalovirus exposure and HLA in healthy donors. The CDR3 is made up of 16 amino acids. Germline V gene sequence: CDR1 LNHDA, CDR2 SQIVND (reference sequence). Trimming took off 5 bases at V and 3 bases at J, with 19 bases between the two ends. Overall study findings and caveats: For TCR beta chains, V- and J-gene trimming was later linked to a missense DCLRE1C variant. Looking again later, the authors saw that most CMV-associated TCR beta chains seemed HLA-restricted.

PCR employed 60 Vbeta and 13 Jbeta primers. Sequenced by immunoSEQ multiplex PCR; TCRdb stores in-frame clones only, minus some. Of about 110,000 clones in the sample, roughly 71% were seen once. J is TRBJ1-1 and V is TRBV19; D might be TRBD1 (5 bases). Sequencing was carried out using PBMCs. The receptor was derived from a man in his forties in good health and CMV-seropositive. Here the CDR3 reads CASSLQVLGGDTEAFF. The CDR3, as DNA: TGTGCCAGTAGTCTACAGGTTTTAGGTGGGGACACTGAAGCTTTCTTT.